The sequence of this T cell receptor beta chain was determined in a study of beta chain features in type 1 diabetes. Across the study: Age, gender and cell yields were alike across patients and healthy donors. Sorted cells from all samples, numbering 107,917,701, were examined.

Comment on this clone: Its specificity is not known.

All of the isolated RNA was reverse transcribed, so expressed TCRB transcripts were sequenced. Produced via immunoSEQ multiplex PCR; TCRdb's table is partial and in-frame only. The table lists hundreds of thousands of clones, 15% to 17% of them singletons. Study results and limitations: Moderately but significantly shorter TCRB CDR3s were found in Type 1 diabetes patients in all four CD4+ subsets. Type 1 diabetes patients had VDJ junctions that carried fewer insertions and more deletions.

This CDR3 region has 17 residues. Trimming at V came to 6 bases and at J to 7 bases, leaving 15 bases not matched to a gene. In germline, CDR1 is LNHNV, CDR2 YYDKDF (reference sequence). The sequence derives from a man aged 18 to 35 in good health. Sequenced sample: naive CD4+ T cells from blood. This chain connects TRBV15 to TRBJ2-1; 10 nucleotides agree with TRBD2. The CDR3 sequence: CATRVGPGTSAQNEQFF. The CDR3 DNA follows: TGTGCCACCAGGGTTGGGCCCGGGACTAGCGCCCAGAATGAGCAGTTCTTC.